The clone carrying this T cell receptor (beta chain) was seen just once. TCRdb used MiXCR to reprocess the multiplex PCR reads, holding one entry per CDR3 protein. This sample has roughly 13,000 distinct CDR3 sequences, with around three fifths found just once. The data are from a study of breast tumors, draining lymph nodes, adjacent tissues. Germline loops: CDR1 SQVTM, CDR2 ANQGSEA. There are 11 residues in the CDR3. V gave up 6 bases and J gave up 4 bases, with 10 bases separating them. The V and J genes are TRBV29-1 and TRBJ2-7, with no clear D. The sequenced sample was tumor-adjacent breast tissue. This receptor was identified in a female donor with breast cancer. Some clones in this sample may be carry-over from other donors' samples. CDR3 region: CSVGQTYEQYF. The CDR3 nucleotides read TGCAGCGTGGGCCAGACATACGAGCAGTACTTC.